What follows are 2 T cell receptor beta chains derived from one specimen sequenced in a study of T cell clonotyping in hematopoietic cell transplantation. Using immunoSEQ multiplex PCR, the repertoire was profiled, and TCRdb retains in-frame clones only, with some absent. The table has 50,000 or so clones, about four fifths seen once. The time point here: recipient sample about 28 days before transplant, after cytoreduction. The source material was peripheral blood mononuclear cells, sampled before stem cell transplant. These receptors came from a man in his sixties with myelodysplastic syndrome. Some clones in this sample may be carry-over from other donors' samples.

The chain links TRBV7-6 to TRBJ2-7, with TRBD2 as a possible D gene (6 bases). Germline V lookup: CDR1 SGHVS, CDR2 FNYEAQ. This CDR3 is built from 15 residues. V was cut by 2 bases and J by 2 bases, with 13 bases left in between. CDR3 region: CASSLQDGGPYEQYF. For the CDR3, the DNA is TGTGCCAGCAGCTTACAGGACGGGGGACCCTACGAGCAGTACTTC.

The genes are TRBV5-1 and TRBJ2-7, with TRBD1 matching over 9 bases. Germline CDR1 reads SGHRS; CDR2 reads YFSETQ. The ends lost 4 bases at V and 3 bases at J; junction bases unmatched: 5. The CDR3 spans 14 residues. CDR3: CASSGNRGLYEQYF. The CDR3 region has the DNA TGCGCCAGCAGCGGAAACAGGGGGCTCTACGAGCAGTACTTC. Full variable domain (remainder filled in from reference TRBV5-1 and TRBJ2-7): KAGVTQTPRYLIKTRGQQVTLSCSPISGHRSVSWYQQTPGQGLQFLFEYFSETQRNKGNFPGRFSGRQFSNSRSEMNVSTLELGDSALYLCASSGNRGLYEQYFGPGTRLTVT.